This TCR beta chain was recovered during a study of beta chain features in type 1 diabetes. General observations from the study: When VDJ junctions were examined, type 1 diabetes patients showed fewer insertions and more deletions.

This clone was picked up a small number of times. Its target is not known. All of the isolated RNA was reverse transcribed, so expressed TCRB transcripts were sequenced. Repertoires were generated with immunoSEQ multiplex PCR, while TCRdb's copy carries only in-frame clones and drops some. The repertoire consists of around 500,000 clones, with roughly 31% occurring once and the leading ten covering around 0.065%. Trimming took 4 bases from V and 0 from J, leaving 10 bases between them. The CDR3 sequence is 15 residues long. CDR1 is GTSNPN, CDR2 SVGIG, per germline (reference sequence). Isolation of CD4+ naive, central memory, regulatory and stem cell-like memory cells was achieved by sorting via CD45RO/CCR7/CD25/CD127/CD95/CD27.

The TCR sequence derives from a man between 18 and 35 years old in good health. The specimen sequenced was naive CD4+ T cells from blood. The chain recombines TRBV30 with TRBJ2-6; a weak D match, TRBD1 (6 bases). In DNA, the CDR3 is TGTGCCTGGACAGGGGACACCTCTGGGGCCAACGTCCTGACTTTC. This encodes CAWTGDTSGANVLTF.